Presented here are 31 T cell receptor beta chains from one specimen sequenced in a study of cytomegalovirus exposure and HLA in healthy donors. Amplification used 60 Vbeta primers and 13 Jbeta primers. Here immunoSEQ multiplex PCR was the method, and the copy in TCRdb shows in-frame clones only, minus some. The table lists about 160,000 clones, around 77% of them singletons. Material for sequencing was PBMCs. These receptor sequences come from a man aged 25 to 45 in good health and CMV-seropositive.

The chain joins TRBV29-1 to TRBJ2-2; no firm D call. From germline, CDR1 is SQVTM and CDR2 ANQGSEA. The CDR3 spans 14 residues. Trimming shortened V by 4 bases and J by 0 bases, and 9 bases separated the two germline ends. CDR3 sequence: CSVVSSSNTGELFF. The CDR3 bases are TGCAGCGTTGTATCCTCCTCGAACACCGGGGAGCTGTTTTTT.

This rearrangement joins TRBV28 to TRBJ2-3; 9 nucleotides agree with TRBD2. The germline gives CDR1 MDHEN, CDR2 SYDVKM. The CDR3 loop spans 16 amino acids. The V and J ends lost 4 bases and 2 bases, in that order; junction bases with no gene match: 7. The chain's CDR3 is CASSSTLAGDTDTQYF. Written as DNA, the CDR3 is TGTGCCAGCAGTTCTACCTTAGCGGGGGACACAGATACGCAGTATTTT.

The chain combines TRBV5-1 with TRBJ2-7; tentative D call: TRBD1 (6 bases). Germline CDR1 SGHRS, CDR2 YFSETQ. V lost 4 bases, J lost 2 bases, and 16 bases lay in between. There are 15 residues in the CDR3. CDR3 region: CASSLRQDATYEQYF. The CDR3 DNA follows: TGCGCCAGCAGCCTACGACAGGATGCGACCTACGAGCAGTACTTC.

The CDR3 DNA is TGTGCCAGCAGCTTGGTTGGACAGGGCCCCACCGGGGAGCTGTTTTTT. Its protein product is CASSLVGQGPTGELFF. The chain carries TRBV5-6 and TRBJ2-2; TRBD1 agrees at 8 bases. CDR1 and CDR2 (germline): SGHDT, YYEEEE. The V segment lost 0 bases and the J segment 4 bases; nucleotides outside the gene matches: 5. The CDR3 extends over 16 amino acids.

The rearrangement links TRBV5-1 to TRBJ1-6; tentatively, D is TRBD1 (5 bases). Trimming pared 1 base from V and 10 bases from J, leaving 9 bases between. Per germline, CDR1 SGHRS and CDR2 YFSETQ. This CDR3 is built from 13 residues. The CDR3 loop is CASSLQGDSPLHF. CDR3 in DNA: TGCGCCAGCAGCTTGCAGGGCGACTCACCCCTCCACTTT.

The chain carries TRBV6-5 and TRBJ1-5; TRBD1 agrees at 9 bases. Trimming cost V 4 bases and J 5 bases; bases outside gene matches: 6. Germline-derived CDR1 and CDR2 are MNHEY and SVGAGI. There are 15 residues in the CDR3. The CDR3: CASSSTGQGHQPQHF. The DNA for the CDR3 is TGTGCCAGCAGTTCTACGGGACAGGGACATCAGCCCCAGCATTTT.

The J gene is TRBJ2-7, the V gene TRBV2, with a tentative D call TRBD1 (5 bases). This CDR3 is 12 amino acids long. The germline gives CDR1 SNHLY, CDR2 FYNNEI. V gave up 6 bases and J gave up 3 bases, with 9 bases separating them. The CDR3 sequence: CASRDTFYEQYF. DNA for the CDR3: TGTGCCAGCAGGGACACTTTCTACGAGCAGTACTTC. Full variable domain (rest looked up from reference TRBV2 and TRBJ2-7): EPEVTQTPSHQVTQMGQEVILRCVPISNHLYFYWYRQILGQKVEFLVSFYNNEISEKSEIFDDQFSVERPDGSNFTLKIRSTKLEDSAMYFCASRDTFYEQYFGPGTRLTVT.

This clone was counted once. The chain combines TRBV28 with TRBJ1-1, with D possibly TRBD1 on 5 matching bases. The CDR3 length is 16 residues. V lost 5 bases, J lost 0 bases, and 16 bases lay in between. Germline V gene data show CDR1 as MDHEN and CDR2 as SYDVKM. CDR3 coding DNA: TGTGCCAGCAGTCCCGACAGCTCTCACTTGAACACTGAAGCTTTCTTT. It is translated as CASSPDSSHLNTEAFF.

V is TRBV5-1 and J is TRBJ1-2; 12 bases fit TRBD1. With V trimmed by 2 bases and J by 0 bases, 8 bases remained unmatched. Germline CDR1 and CDR2: SGHRS and YFSETQ. The CDR3 runs 18 residues. This CDR3 is CASSLRGGQGASNYGYTF. In nucleotides, the CDR3 is TGCGCCAGCAGCTTACGAGGGGGACAGGGGGCATCTAACTATGGCTACACCTTC.

V gene TRBV6-6 combines with J gene TRBJ1-6; 7 bases align to TRBD1. The CDR3 loop spans 13 amino acids. After removal of 6 bases from V and 10 bases from J, the junction contained 6 bases not matched to a gene. CDR1 is MNHNY, CDR2 SVGAGI, per germline (reference sequence). The CDR3 region has the DNA TGTGCCAGCAGCAACAGGGGTGAGTCACCCCTCCACTTT. Translating it yields CASSNRGESPLHF.

This chain joins TRBV15 and TRBJ1-4; D gene ambiguous. Looked up from germline, CDR1 is LNHNV and CDR2 is YYDKDF (reference sequence). V dropped 2 bases and J dropped 3 bases, with 16 bases sitting between them. The CDR3 totals 17 residues. The CDR3 loop is CATSRPGSGPANEKLFF. CDR3 bases: TGTGCCACCAGCAGACCTGGGAGCGGGCCGGCTAATGAAAAACTGTTTTTT.

V and J are TRBV18 and TRBJ2-5; D is perhaps TRBD2 (7 bases). The V gene lost 2 bases and the J gene lost 5 bases, with 12 bases spanning the gap. This CDR3 has 14 residues. Germline V gene sequence: CDR1 KGHSH, CDR2 LQKENI. Here the CDR3 reads CASSPEGGQETQYF. CDR3 sequence (DNA): TGTGCCAGCTCACCAGAGGGGGGGCAGGAGACCCAGTACTTC.

This clone appeared a single time. The chain recombines TRBV14 with TRBJ1-1; D perhaps matches TRBD1 (5 bases). This CDR3 comprises 13 residues. Trimming pared 9 bases from V and 0 bases from J, leaving 11 bases between. CDR1 is SGHDN, CDR2 FVKESK, per germline. CDR3: CASCGHLNTEAFF. CDR3 sequence (DNA): TGTGCCAGTTGCGGACATTTGAACACTGAAGCTTTCTTT.

The chain couples TRBV5-1 to TRBJ1-1, with a weak D call TRBD1 (5 bases). Between the trimmed V and J ends, which lost 1 base and 1 base, there was a span of 8 bases. This CDR3 contains 14 residues. The germline V gene has CDR1 SGHRS and CDR2 YFSETQ. The CDR3 spells CASSLKQGNTEAFF. CDR3 in DNA: TGCGCCAGCAGCTTGAAGCAGGGGAACACTGAAGCTTTCTTT.

The chain links TRBV29-1 to TRBJ1-1; the D gene is possibly TRBD1 (5 bases). CDR3 length: 12 residues. Trimming cost V 2 bases and J 11 bases, with 15 bases left between them. In germline, CDR1 is SQVTM, CDR2 ANQGSEA. The CDR3 region is CSVERFGGGAFF. CDR3 DNA: TGCAGCGTTGAAAGGTTTGGTGGGGGGGCTTTCTTT.

V and J are TRBV19 and TRBJ1-2; TRBD1 agrees at 8 bases. CDR3 length: 13 residues. V was pared by 4 bases and J by 3 bases, with 1 base of the junction left unmatched. Germline CDR1 is LNHDA and CDR2 is SQIVND (reference sequence). The CDR3, as DNA: TGTGCCAGTAGTAAGACAGGGGACTATGGCTACACCTTC. It specifies CASSKTGDYGYTF.

This chain links TRBV23-1 with TRBJ2-5, with 7 bases identical to TRBD2. TRBV23-1 is placed among ORFs of uncertain function. V lost 9 bases to trimming and J lost 4 bases; unmatched junction nucleotides: 11. The CDR3 runs to 14 residues. The CDR3 DNA reads TGCGCCAGTCCCCCTGGGGAGGGCATAGAGACCCAGTACTTC. This translates into CASPPGEGIETQYF.

This chain links TRBV4-1 with TRBJ2-1; the match to TRBD1 covers 7 bases. This CDR3 has 16 amino acids. V lost 3 bases and J lost 8; bases outside the gene matches: 13. Germline V CDR1 and CDR2: MGHRA, YSYEKL. The CDR3 region has the DNA TGCGCCAGCAGCCATGAGGGCCAGGGGGTACGGGATGAGCAGTTCTTC. Protein sequence: CASSHEGQGVRDEQFF.

The gene calls are TRBV6-5 and TRBJ2-5, with 9 bases identical to TRBD2. CDR3 length equals 15 residues. From germline, CDR1 is MNHEY and CDR2 SVGAGI. Trimming took 7 bases from V and 1 from J; bases not matched to a gene: 7. Written as DNA, the CDR3 is TGTGCCAGCAAATTTCCTAGCGGGACCCAAGAGACCCAGTACTTC. Translated, it gives CASKFPSGTQETQYF.

The chain couples TRBV10-2 to TRBJ1-3; D is unclear. Trimming left V 2 bases short and J 2 bases short, with 7 bases between. Germline CDR1 and CDR2: WSHSY and SAAADI. This CDR3 contains 14 residues. The CDR3 protein is CASSEAGTGNTIYF. The CDR3 DNA reads as TGCGCCAGCAGTGAGGCGGGGACTGGAAACACCATATATTTT.

This clone was seen only a few times. The chain couples TRBV6-6 to TRBJ2-1; D call uncertain. The CDR3 runs to 15 residues. V lost 6 bases, J lost 8 bases, and 20 bases lay in between. Germline CDR1 MNHNY, CDR2 SVGAGI (reference sequence). CDR3 region: CASRSLMTGLDEQFF. The CDR3 nucleotides read TGTGCCAGCAGGTCACTGATGACGGGTCTGGATGAGCAGTTCTTC.

The chain links TRBV29-1 to TRBJ2-1; 8 bases agree with TRBD2. CDR1 and CDR2 from the germline V gene are SQVTM and ANQGSEA. The CDR3 has 13 amino acids. The V gene end was trimmed by 4 bases and the J gene end by 5 bases; junction bases not matched to a gene: 4. CDR3: CSVVSGGHNEQFF. The CDR3 coding sequence is TGCAGCGTTGTCAGCGGGGGCCACAATGAGCAGTTCTTC.

This clone appeared once. The chain is built from TRBV5-4 and TRBJ2-7, with 9 bases identical to TRBD1. J was trimmed by 3 bases and V by 2 bases; bases with no gene match: 15. Germline V gene lookup returns CDR1 SGHNT and CDR2 YYREEE (reference sequence). CDR3 length: 18 residues. The CDR3 nucleotides are TGTGCCAGCAGCTTTCCCCCGGGACAGGGAAAGGGGTTCTACGAGCAGTACTTC. Protein sequence: CASSFPPGQGKGFYEQYF. Complete variable domain (other parts from reference TRBV5-4 and TRBJ2-7): ETGVTQSPTHLIKTRGQQVTLRCSSQSGHNTVSWYQQALGQGPQFIFQYYREEENGRGNFPPRFSGLQFPNYSSELNVNALELDDSALYLCASSFPPGQGKGFYEQYFGPGTRLTVT.

Turning to this clone: A read error may produce the germline difference seen at one junction end. The chain couples TRBV6-5 to TRBJ1-2; D is ambiguous. Germline V CDR1 and CDR2: MNHEY, SVGAGI. The CDR3 is 16 residues long. DNA of the CDR3: TGTGCCAGCAGTTACTCTCCAAGGGCCGGTGCGGGTGGCCACACCTTC. Protein sequence: CASSYSPRAGAGGHTF.

The CDR3 bases are TGTGCCAGCAAGTTGGGGCTAGCGGCGAACTACGAGCAGTACTTC. Translating gives CASKLGLAANYEQYF. The rearrangement uses TRBV28 and TRBJ2-7; 7 bases map to TRBD2. The CDR3 consists of 15 residues. Losses at the gene ends were 7 bases for V and 3 bases for J; bases not matched to a gene: 12. Per germline, CDR1 MDHEN and CDR2 SYDVKM.

The J gene is TRBJ2-3, the V gene TRBV9; D possibly corresponds to TRBD2 (6 bases). Per germline, CDR1 SGDLS and CDR2 YYNGEE. V shed 3 bases and J shed 3 bases, with 17 bases lying between them. This CDR3 spans 16 amino acids. DNA for the CDR3: TGTGCCAGCAGCGGCGGGACGGCTCTTTTAACAGATACGCAGTATTTT. The encoded protein is CASSGGTALLTDTQYF.

The J gene is TRBJ1-5, the V gene TRBV6-1; D remains unclear. The CDR3 extends over 15 amino acids. CDR1 is MNHNS and CDR2 is SASEGT in the germline V gene. V was shortened by 2 bases and J by 0 bases, with 8 bases between the two germline ends. DNA for the CDR3: TGTGCCAGCAGTGAATTAGAATATAGCAATCAGCCCCAGCATTTT. Protein: CASSELEYSNQPQHF.

The V call is TRBV2, the J call TRBJ1-3; 7 bases are a match to TRBD1. J was trimmed by 0 bases and V by 6 bases; bases with no gene match: 14. The CDR3 sequence is 18 residues long. Germline V CDR1 and CDR2: SNHLY, FYNNEI. The CDR3 DNA follows: TGTGCCAGCAGGGCCAGGGGGACTAGGGTAAACTCTGGAAACACCATATATTTT. Its translation: CASRARGTRVNSGNTIYF. Full variable domain (remainder filled in from reference TRBV2 and TRBJ1-3): EPEVTQTPSHQVTQMGQEVILRCVPISNHLYFYWYRQILGQKVEFLVSFYNNEISEKSEIFDDQFSVERPDGSNFTLKIRSTKLEDSAMYFCASRARGTRVNSGNTIYFGEGSWLTVV.

This clone showed up just a few times. The rearrangement links TRBV7-3 to TRBJ2-7; tentative D call: TRBD2 (5 bases). Germline-derived CDR1 and CDR2 are SGHTA and FQGTGA. The CDR3 totals 13 residues. V gave up 2 bases and J gave up 5 bases, with 10 bases separating them. The CDR3 sequence: CASSLELEHEQYF. CDR3 in DNA: TGTGCCAGCAGCTTAGAACTAGAGCACGAGCAGTACTTC.

The chain recombines TRBV18 with TRBJ1-3, with 8 bases lining up with TRBD1. J lost 0 bases, V lost 6 bases, and 7 bases had no gene match. Germline CDR1 and CDR2: KGHSH and LQKENI. CDR3 size: 16 residues. CDR3 in DNA: TGTGCCAGCTCTCGATATGACAGGGGCTCTGGAAACACCATATATTTT. Its protein product is CASSRYDRGSGNTIYF.

This clone was recorded once. The chain joins TRBV4-1 to TRBJ2-1; 9 bases map to TRBD2. V shed 4 bases, J shed 9 bases, and the junction held 10 bases outside the gene matches. Germline loops: CDR1 MGHRA, CDR2 YSYEKL. This CDR3 comprises 15 residues. The CDR3 region is CASSPRLAGDREQFF. The CDR3 region has the DNA TGCGCCAGCAGCCCCAGATTAGCGGGGGACCGTGAGCAGTTCTTC.